The 22 T cell receptor beta chains below come from one sample, sequenced in a study of cytomegalovirus exposure and HLA in healthy donors. The PCR employed 60 Vbeta primers together with 13 Jbeta primers. Clones were read by immunoSEQ multiplex PCR, and TCRdb kept only the in-frame ones, dropping some. The profile shows about 140,000 clones, about 70% of them singletons. Sequenced material: PBMCs. The receptors originated from a man aged 55 to 69 in good health and CMV-seronegative.

This rearrangement joins TRBV5-4 to TRBJ1-3; tentative D call: TRBD1 (5 bases). This CDR3 has 14 residues. V lost 0 bases to trimming and J lost 8 bases, with 12 bases between them. CDR1 SGHNT and CDR2 YYREEE come from the germline V gene (reference sequence). This CDR3 is CASSLGGSVDTIYF. CDR3 coding DNA: TGTGCCAGCAGCTTGGGGGGCTCGGTGGACACCATATATTTT.

In this sample, this clone turned up once. This CDR3 is CASSLLGDYRNNEQFF. The CDR3 region has the DNA TGTGCCAGCAGTTTATTAGGGGACTACCGCAACAATGAGCAGTTCTTC. This rearrangement joins TRBV28 to TRBJ2-1; TRBD2 matches 7 bases. CDR1 and CDR2 from the germline V gene are MDHEN and SYDVKM. The J segment lost 5 bases and the V segment lost 1 base, leaving 8 bases of the junction unmatched. The CDR3 is 16 amino acids.

The rearrangement uses TRBV7-6 and TRBJ2-1; 7 bases map to TRBD2. The CDR3 has 17 amino acids. Trimming took 2 bases from V and 4 from J; bases not matched to a gene: 11. The V gene's germline CDR1 is SGHVS and CDR2 FNYEAQ. CDR3 sequence (DNA): TGTGCCAGCAGCTTAATAGGCGGCGGGGGTCTATACAATGAGCAGTTCTTC. Protein: CASSLIGGGGLYNEQFF.

The V gene is TRBV19, the J gene TRBJ1-2; 10 nucleotides line up with TRBD1. V lost 3 bases, J lost 5 bases, and 9 bases stayed unmatched. The CDR3 covers 16 residues. Germline-derived CDR1 and CDR2 are LNHDA and SQIVND (reference sequence). DNA of the CDR3: TGTGCCAGTAGTATCCCCAGGGACAGGGGTGGTTATGGCTACACCTTC. Protein: CASSIPRDRGGYGYTF.

The chain links TRBV4-2 to TRBJ2-3, with TRBD2 identical over 10 bases. Germline CDR1 reads LGHNA; CDR2 reads YNFKEQ. Germline trimming cut 1 base from V and 2 bases from J; bases unmatched to any gene: 12. The CDR3 totals 19 residues. The CDR3 nucleotides read TGTGCCAGCAGCCAAGGCCAGCGGGAGGGGCCGGGTTCCACAGATACGCAGTATTTT. It specifies CASSQGQREGPGSTDTQYF.

This clone showed up just a few times. The chain carries TRBV6-1 and TRBJ2-7; D might be TRBD1 (5 bases). The CDR3 spans 12 residues. Germline V CDR1 and CDR2: MNHNS, SASEGT. The V end was cut by 5 bases, the J end by 4 bases, with 9 bases between. The CDR3 DNA follows: TGTGCCAGCAGTCTTCAGGGTTACGAGCAGTACTTC. Translating gives CASSLQGYEQYF.

The chain couples TRBV28 to TRBJ2-3; a weak D match, TRBD2 (6 bases). This CDR3 contains 15 residues. The germline V gene has CDR1 MDHEN and CDR2 SYDVKM. V shed 6 bases and J shed 0 bases, with 13 bases lying between them. The CDR3 is CASRAPGRSTDTQYF. Written as DNA, the CDR3 is TGTGCCAGCAGGGCTCCGGGGAGGAGCACAGATACGCAGTATTTT.

The chain couples TRBV2 to TRBJ2-2; 7 bases fit TRBD1. In germline, CDR1 is SNHLY, CDR2 FYNNEI. The CDR3 is made up of 12 amino acids. V was clipped by 8 bases and J by 7 bases; unmatched bases: 4. CDR3 nucleotide sequence: TGTGCCAGCTACAGGGGTAGCGGGGAGCTGTTTTTT. It is translated as CASYRGSGELFF.

The chain joins TRBV19 to TRBJ2-3; 7 bases match TRBD1. The CDR3 runs 14 residues. The germline gives CDR1 LNHDA, CDR2 SQIVND (reference sequence). The ends lost 3 bases at V and 4 bases at J; junction bases unmatched: 4. CDR3 residues: CASSIPGTADTQYF. The CDR3 DNA follows: TGTGCCAGTAGTATCCCCGGGACAGCAGATACGCAGTATTTT.

This chain joins TRBV10-2 and TRBJ1-1; tentatively, D is TRBD1 (5 bases). Germline CDR1 is WSHSY and CDR2 is SAAADI. V lost 5 bases and J lost 7, with 20 bases in between. The CDR3 is 15 amino acids. The CDR3 sequence is CASSSTLGLLHEAFF. The CDR3 nucleotides are TGCGCCAGCAGTTCTACTCTGGGACTCCTTCATGAAGCTTTCTTT.

The table lists this clone with a few counts. This rearrangement joins TRBV7-9 to TRBJ1-4; the D is unclear. CDR1 and CDR2 (germline): SEHNR, FQNEAQ (reference sequence). CDR3 size: 14 residues. Trimming removed 0 bases from V and 5 bases from J, with 7 bases in between. The CDR3 protein is CASSLASGNEKLFF. The DNA for the CDR3 is TGTGCCAGCAGCTTAGCAAGCGGCAATGAAAAACTGTTTTTT.

This rearrangement joins TRBV28 to TRBJ2-5, with 10 bases aligning to TRBD1. Germline loops: CDR1 MDHEN, CDR2 SYDVKM. With 6 bases clipped from V and 5 bases from J, the junction kept 6 bases outside the gene matches. There are 14 residues in the CDR3. CDR3 nucleotide sequence: TGTGCCAGCAGCCTGACAGGGGGCGGGGAGACCCAGTACTTC. Protein product: CASSLTGGGETQYF.

V gene TRBV28 combines with J gene TRBJ2-7, with 10 bases that match TRBD1. The germline CDR1 and CDR2 sequences are MDHEN and SYDVKM. This CDR3 is built from 16 residues. After removal of 1 base from V and 6 bases from J, the junction contained 9 bases not matched to a gene. DNA for the CDR3: TGTGCCAGCAGTTTATCCAAATCGGGGACAGGGGCCGAGCAGTACTTC. Translated: CASSLSKSGTGAEQYF.

V usage is TRBV18 and J usage is TRBJ1-2; D call uncertain. The V gene's germline CDR1 is KGHSH and CDR2 LQKENI. The CDR3 is made up of 13 amino acids. Trimming pared 2 bases from V and 6 bases from J, leaving 10 bases between. The chain's CDR3 is CASSPTVTNGYTF. CDR3 nucleotide sequence: TGTGCCAGCTCACCAACAGTTACCAATGGCTACACCTTC.

This chain connects TRBV7-3 to TRBJ2-2; D not certain. With 5 bases removed from V and 2 bases from J, the gap between germline ends came to 6 bases. The CDR3 has 13 amino acids. The germline CDR1 and CDR2 sequences are SGHTA and FQGTGA. The DNA of the CDR3 is TGTGCCAGCAGCCGGTCTAACACCGGGGAGCTGTTTTTT. Protein: CASSRSNTGELFF.

The chain links TRBV27 to TRBJ2-5, with 10 bases identical to TRBD1. CDR3 length: 17 amino acids. The V and J ends lost 4 bases and 4 bases, in that order; junction bases with no gene match: 12. Germline loops: CDR1 MNHEY, CDR2 SMNVEV (reference sequence). CDR3 nucleotide sequence: TGTGCCAGCAGTTCGAGGACAGGGGGAACAGTTCGAGAGACCCAGTACTTC. This encodes CASSSRTGGTVRETQYF.

The J gene is TRBJ1-5, the V gene TRBV30; D is perhaps TRBD1 (6 bases). The germline V gene encodes CDR1 GTSNPN and CDR2 SVGIG (reference sequence). The CDR3 spans 16 residues. The V gene lost 1 base and the J gene lost 3 bases, with 16 bases spanning the gap. As DNA, the CDR3 is TGTGCCTGGAGTGCTTCCGGGACACCATACAATCAGCCCCAGCATTTT. Protein: CAWSASGTPYNQPQHF.

This chain uses TRBV28 with TRBJ2-7, with 7 bases identical to TRBD1. Germline V CDR1 and CDR2: MDHEN, SYDVKM. Trimming removed 9 bases from V and 6 bases from J; junction bases left unmatched: 14. The CDR3 totals 14 residues. The CDR3 DNA reads TGTGCCAGTACCCCGCTCCGGGACAGTGGCGAGCAGTACTTC. This sequence encodes CASTPLRDSGEQYF.

The chain uses TRBV28 and TRBJ2-7, with TRBD2 as a possible D gene (6 bases). Germline values: CDR1 MDHEN, CDR2 SYDVKM. The CDR3 sequence is 14 residues long. Trimming stripped 6 bases from V and 0 bases from J, with 12 bases between. This chain's CDR3 is CASRSLALSYEQYF. The CDR3 DNA reads TGTGCCAGCAGGTCACTAGCCCTCTCCTACGAGCAGTACTTC.

The gene calls are TRBV29-1 and TRBJ2-1; the D is unclear. Germline V CDR1 and CDR2: SQVTM, ANQGSEA. The CDR3 has 13 residues. Trimming removed 3 bases from V and 4 bases from J, with 10 bases in between. The CDR3 reads CSVEAGYYNEQFF. CDR3 in DNA: TGCAGCGTTGAGGCAGGTTATTACAATGAGCAGTTCTTC.

This sequence joins TRBV30 and TRBJ2-1; D is unresolved. The CDR3 has 16 residues. In germline, CDR1 is GTSNPN, CDR2 SVGIG (reference sequence). The V end was cut by 1 base, the J end by 0 bases, with 13 bases between. CDR3: CAWSGRHTSSYNEQFF. The CDR3 bases are TGTGCCTGGAGTGGCCGACACACGAGCTCCTACAATGAGCAGTTCTTC. Drawing the rest from reference TRBV30 and TRBJ2-1, the complete variable domain is SQTIHQWPATLVQPVGSPLSLECTVEGTSNPNLYWYRQAAGRGLQLLFYSVGIGQISSEVPQNLSASRPQDRQFILSSKKLLLSDSGFYLCAWSGRHTSSYNEQFFGPGTRLTVL.

V usage is TRBV28 and J usage is TRBJ2-2, with a tentative D call TRBD2 (5 bases). The CDR3 is 13 amino acids. V lost 3 bases, J lost 4 bases, and 6 bases lay in between. Germline assignment: CDR1 MDHEN and CDR2 SYDVKM. The CDR3 sequence: CASSFRGTGELFF. CDR3 nucleotide sequence: TGTGCCAGCAGTTTTCGGGGCACCGGGGAGCTGTTTTTT.